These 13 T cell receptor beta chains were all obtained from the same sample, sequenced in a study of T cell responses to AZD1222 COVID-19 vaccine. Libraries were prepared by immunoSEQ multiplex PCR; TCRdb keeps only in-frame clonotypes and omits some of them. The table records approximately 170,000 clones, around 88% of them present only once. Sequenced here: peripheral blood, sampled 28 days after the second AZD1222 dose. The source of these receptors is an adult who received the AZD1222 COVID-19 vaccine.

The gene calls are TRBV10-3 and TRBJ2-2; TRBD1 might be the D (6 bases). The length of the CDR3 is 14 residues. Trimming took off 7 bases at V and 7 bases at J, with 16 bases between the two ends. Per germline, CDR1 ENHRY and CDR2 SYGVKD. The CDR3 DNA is TGTGCCATCAAGCCAGGGGCGACGGACGGGGAGCTGTTTTTT. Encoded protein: CAIKPGATDGELFF.

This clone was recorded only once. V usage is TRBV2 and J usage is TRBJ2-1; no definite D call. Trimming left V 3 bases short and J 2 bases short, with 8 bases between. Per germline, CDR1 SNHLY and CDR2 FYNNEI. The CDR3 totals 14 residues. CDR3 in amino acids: CASSDRRTYNEQFF. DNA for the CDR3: TGTGCCAGCAGTGATAGGCGAACCTACAATGAGCAGTTCTTC.

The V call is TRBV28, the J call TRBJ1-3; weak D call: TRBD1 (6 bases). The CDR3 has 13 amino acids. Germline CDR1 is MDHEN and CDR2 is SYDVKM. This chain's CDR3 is CPGGGDSGNTIYF. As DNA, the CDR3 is TGTCCCGGAGGGGGGGACTCTGGAAACACCATATATTTT.

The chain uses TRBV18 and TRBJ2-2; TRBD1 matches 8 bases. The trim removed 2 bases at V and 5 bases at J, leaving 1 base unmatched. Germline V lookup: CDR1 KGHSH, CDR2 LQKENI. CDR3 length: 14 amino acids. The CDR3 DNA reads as TGTGCCAGCTCACCAGGGACAGGAACCGGGGAGCTGTTTTTT. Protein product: CASSPGTGTGELFF.

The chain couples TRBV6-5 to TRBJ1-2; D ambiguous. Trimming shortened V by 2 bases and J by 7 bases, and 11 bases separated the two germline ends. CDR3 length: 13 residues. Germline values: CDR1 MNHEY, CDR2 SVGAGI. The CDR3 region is CASSYVASGGYTF. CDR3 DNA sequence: TGTGCCAGCAGTTACGTGGCCTCCGGTGGCTACACCTTC.

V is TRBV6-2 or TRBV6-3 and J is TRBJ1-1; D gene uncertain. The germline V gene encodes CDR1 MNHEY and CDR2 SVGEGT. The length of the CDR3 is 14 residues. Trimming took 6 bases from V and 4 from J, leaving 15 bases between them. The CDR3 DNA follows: TGTGCCAGCAGCCTTGCGTTGGCGTCCACTGAAGCTTTCTTT. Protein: CASSLALASTEAFF.

The CDR3 DNA follows: TGTGCCAGCAGCTTGAGAGGGGATTCTGGAAACACCATATATTTT. Encoded protein: CASSLRGDSGNTIYF. The chain has TRBV5-4 and TRBJ1-3; TRBD1 might be the D (5 bases). The CDR3 runs 15 residues. V was pared by 1 base and J by 1 base, with 9 bases between. Per the germline V gene, CDR1 is SGHNT and CDR2 is YYREEE (reference sequence).

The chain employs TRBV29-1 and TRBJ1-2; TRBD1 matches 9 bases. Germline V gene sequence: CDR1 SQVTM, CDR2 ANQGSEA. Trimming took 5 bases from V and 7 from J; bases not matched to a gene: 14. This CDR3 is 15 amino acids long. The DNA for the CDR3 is TGCAGCGTTACCCCGGGACAGGGAGACGGCGGTGGCTACACCTTC. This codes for CSVTPGQGDGGGYTF. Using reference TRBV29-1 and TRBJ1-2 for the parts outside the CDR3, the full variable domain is SAVISQKPSRDICQRGTSLTIQCQVDSQVTMMFWYRQQPGQSLTLIATANQGSEATYESGFVIDKFPISRPNLTFSTLTVSNMSPEDSSIYLCSVTPGQGDGGGYTFGSGTRLTVV.

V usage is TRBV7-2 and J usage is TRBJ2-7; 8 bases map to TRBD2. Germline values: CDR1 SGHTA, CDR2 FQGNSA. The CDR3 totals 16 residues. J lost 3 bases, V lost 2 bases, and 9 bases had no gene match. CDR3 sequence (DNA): TGTGCCAGCAGCTTATACGGGGGGGCCAACAACTACGAGCAGTACTTC. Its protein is CASSLYGGANNYEQYF.

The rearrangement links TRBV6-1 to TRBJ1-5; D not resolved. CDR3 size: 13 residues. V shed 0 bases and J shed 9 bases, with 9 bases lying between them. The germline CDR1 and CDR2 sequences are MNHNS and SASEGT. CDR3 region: CASSEAGGGPQHF. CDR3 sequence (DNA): TGTGCCAGCAGTGAAGCCGGAGGCGGGCCCCAGCATTTT.

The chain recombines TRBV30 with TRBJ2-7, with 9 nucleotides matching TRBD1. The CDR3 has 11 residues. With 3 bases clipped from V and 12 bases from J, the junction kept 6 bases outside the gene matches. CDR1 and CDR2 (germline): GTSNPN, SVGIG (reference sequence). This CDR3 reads CAWRITGGTYF. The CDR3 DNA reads TGTGCCTGGAGGATAACAGGGGGCACGTACTTC.

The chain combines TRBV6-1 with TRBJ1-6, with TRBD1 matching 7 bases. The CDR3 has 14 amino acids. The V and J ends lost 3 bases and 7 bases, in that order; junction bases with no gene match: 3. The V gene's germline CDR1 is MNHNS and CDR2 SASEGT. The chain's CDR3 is CASSDNRGNSPLHF. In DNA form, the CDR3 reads TGTGCCAGCAGTGATAACAGGGGAAATTCACCCCTCCACTTT.

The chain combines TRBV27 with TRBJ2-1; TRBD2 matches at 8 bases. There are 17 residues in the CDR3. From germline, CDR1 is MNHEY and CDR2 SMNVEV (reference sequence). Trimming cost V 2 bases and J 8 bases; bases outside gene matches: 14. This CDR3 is CASSLRVRGGRSYEQFF. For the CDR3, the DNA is TGTGCCAGCAGTTTAAGGGTACGGGGGGGCCGATCGTATGAGCAGTTCTTC.